Listed here is a single T cell receptor beta chain. Its antigen is not known. No progression to ophthalmopathy during 18 months of follow-up defined stable disease. Newly diagnosed hyperthyroidism patients aged 18 to 65 years had disease lasting under 2 months. PBMCs were sourced from 9 to 10 ml fresh peripheral blood. The CDR3 regions of TCR beta were amplified from RNA transcripts. RT-PCR in the first round (using the HTBI primer set) targeted the TCR CDR3. TCRdb independently ran MiXCR on the multiplex PCR reads; one entry per CDR3 protein. The sample has approximately 590,000 distinct CDR3 sequences, around a sixth seen once. The data derive from a study of T cells in Graves' hyperthyroidism and ophthalmopathy. Study-level findings and limits: Blood also held most thyroid clonotypes expanded beyond 0.001.

Germline loops: CDR1 DFQATT, CDR2 SNEGSKA (reference sequence). CDR3 length: 17 amino acids. Trimming removed 2 bases from V and 3 bases from J; junction bases left unmatched: 9. This TCR was sampled from a woman aged 25 to 45 with Graves' hyperthyroidism. The chain links TRBV20-1 to TRBJ2-1; TRBD2 matches 11 bases. The specimen sequenced was blood. CDR3: CSARLAGGRGHYNEQFF. The DNA for the CDR3 is TGCAGTGCTAGACTAGCGGGAGGCCGAGGACACTACAATGAGCAGTTCTTC.